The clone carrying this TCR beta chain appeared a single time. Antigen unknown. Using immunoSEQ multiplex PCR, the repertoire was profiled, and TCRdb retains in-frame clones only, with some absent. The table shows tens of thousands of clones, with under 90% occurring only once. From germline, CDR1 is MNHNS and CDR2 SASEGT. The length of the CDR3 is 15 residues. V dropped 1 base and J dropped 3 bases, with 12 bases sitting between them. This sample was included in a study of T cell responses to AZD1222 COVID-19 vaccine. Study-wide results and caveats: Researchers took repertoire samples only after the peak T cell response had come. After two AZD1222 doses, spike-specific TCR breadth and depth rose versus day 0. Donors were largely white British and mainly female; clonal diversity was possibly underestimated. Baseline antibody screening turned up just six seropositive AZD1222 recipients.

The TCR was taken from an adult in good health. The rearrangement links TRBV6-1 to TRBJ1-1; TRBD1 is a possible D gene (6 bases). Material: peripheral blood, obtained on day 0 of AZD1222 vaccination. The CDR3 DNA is TGTGCCAGCAGTGAAGGAGGGGGGCCTTACACTGAAGCTTTCTTT. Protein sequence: CASSEGGGPYTEAFF.